Listed below are T cell receptor beta chains from one sample, sequenced in a study of blood T cell repertoires in COVID-19. Repertoires were generated with immunoSEQ multiplex PCR, while TCRdb's copy carries only in-frame clones and drops some. The sample contains about 42,000 clones, around 84% of which appear only once. The specimen sequenced was peripheral blood. Receptor source: a human donor in a cohort sampled during active COVID-19. Both conserved end residues are part of each CDR3. Fields, in order: D gene, J gene, V gene, CDR3 protein, CDR3 DNA. A D gene is named only where the DNA matches it firmly.

D: NA
J: TRBJ1-2
V: TRBV6-5
CDR3: CASSSGNYGYTF
DNA: TGTGCCAGCAGTTCAGGGAACTATGGCTACACCTTC

D: NA
J: TRBJ2-6
V: TRBV7-9
CDR3: CASSLAPWRSGANVLTF
DNA: TGTGCCAGCAGCTTAGCCCCTTGGAGGTCTGGGGCCAACGTCCTGACTTTC

D: TRBD2
J: TRBJ2-5
V: TRBV24-1
CDR3: CATSEARGAETQYF
DNA: TGTGCCACCAGTGAGGCGCGGGGGGCGGAGACCCAGTACTTC

D: TRBD2
J: TRBJ2-3
V: TRBV11-2
CDR3: CASSLVTGGLDTQYF
DNA: TGTGCCAGCAGCTTAGTTACGGGGGGGCTGGATACGCAGTATTTT

D: NA
J: TRBJ2-3
V: TRBV7-2
CDR3: CASRGATDTQYF
DNA: TGTGCCAGCAGGGGCGCAACAGATACGCAGTATTTT

D: NA
J: TRBJ2-4
V: TRBV5-1
CDR3: CASSLTGLLAKNIQYF
DNA: TGCGCCAGCAGCTTAACAGGGCTTCTGGCCAAAAACATTCAGTACTTC

D: TRBD1
J: TRBJ1-1
V: TRBV18
CDR3: CASSGTGVNTEAFF
DNA: TGTGCCAGCTCAGGGACAGGGGTGAACACTGAAGCTTTCTTT

D: NA
J: TRBJ2-5
V: TRBV12-3/TRBV12-4
CDR3: CASSFGGLETQYF
DNA: TGTGCCAGCAGTTTTGGGGGGTTGGAGACCCAGTACTTC

D: NA
J: TRBJ1-4
V: TRBV29-1
CDR3: CSVKQGSQEKLFF
DNA: TGCAGCGTCAAACAGGGCAGCCAAGAAAAACTGTTTTTT

D: TRBD1
J: TRBJ1-2
V: TRBV29-1
CDR3: CSGGTGVNYGYTF
DNA: TGCAGCGGCGGGACAGGGGTAAACTATGGCTACACCTTC